This T cell receptor beta chain comes out of a study of cytomegalovirus exposure and HLA in healthy donors. In the PCR, 60 Vbeta and 13 Jbeta primers were used. The assay was immunoSEQ multiplex PCR, and TCRdb's table has in-frame clones only and misses some. The sample lists 150,000 to 200,000 clones; roughly three quarters were seen once. This CDR3 has 12 residues. Germline V gene lookup returns CDR1 GTSNPN and CDR2 SVGIG (reference sequence). Trimming pared 2 bases from V and 5 bases from J, leaving 7 bases between. Sequencing was performed on PBMCs. The chain couples TRBV30 to TRBJ1-5; unclear D gene. The source is a woman in her twenties or thirties in good health and CMV-seropositive. As DNA, the CDR3 is TGTGCCTGGAGTCCAGGCTATCAGCCCCAGCATTTT. Residues: CAWSPGYQPQHF. The complete variable domain, with remaining parts taken from reference TRBV30 and TRBJ1-5, reads SQTIHQWPATLVQPVGSPLSLECTVEGTSNPNLYWYRQAAGRGLQLLFYSVGIGQISSEVPQNLSASRPQDRQFILSSKKLLLSDSGFYLCAWSPGYQPQHFGDGTRLSIL.